This T cell receptor (beta chain) comes out of a study of T cells in Graves' hyperthyroidism and ophthalmopathy. Using RNA transcripts as the source, TCR beta CDR3 regions were amplified. Primed by the HTBI set, a first-round RT-PCR was run on the TCR CDR3. TCRdb fed the multiplex PCR reads into MiXCR, producing one record per CDR3 protein. In the table there are approximately 610,000 distinct CDR3 sequences, 14% to 15% of which are singletons. To note about this clonotype: The junction departs from germline at one end; a sequencing error may be responsible.

The TCR sequence derives from a woman aged 40 to 50 with Graves' ophthalmopathy. Sequenced input: blood.

CDR3 region: CAREANLF. For the CDR3, the DNA is TGTGCCAGGGAAGCCAATCTTTTT. This chain connects TRBV2 to TRBJ1-1; the D is unclear. CDR1 SNHLY and CDR2 FYNNEI come from the germline V gene. This CDR3 is 8 amino acids long.